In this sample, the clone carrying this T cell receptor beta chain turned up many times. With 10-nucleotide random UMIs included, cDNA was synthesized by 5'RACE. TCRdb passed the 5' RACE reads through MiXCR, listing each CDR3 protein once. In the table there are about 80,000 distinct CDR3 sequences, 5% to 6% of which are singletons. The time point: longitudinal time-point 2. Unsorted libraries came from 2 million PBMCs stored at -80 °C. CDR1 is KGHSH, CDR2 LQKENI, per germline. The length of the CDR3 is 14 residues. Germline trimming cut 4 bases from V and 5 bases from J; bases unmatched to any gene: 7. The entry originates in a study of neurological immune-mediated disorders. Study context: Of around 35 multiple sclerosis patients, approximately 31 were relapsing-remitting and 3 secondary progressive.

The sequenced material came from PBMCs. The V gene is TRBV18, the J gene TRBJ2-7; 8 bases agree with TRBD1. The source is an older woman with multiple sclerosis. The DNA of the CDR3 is TGTGCCAGCTCACGGGAGACAGGGGTGGACGAGCAGTACTTC. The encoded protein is CASSRETGVDEQYF.